The present T cell receptor (beta chain) was sequenced within a study of blood T cell repertoires in COVID-19. TCRdb keeps only in-frame clones here, not all; method: immunoSEQ multiplex PCR. The sample yields some 220,000 clones, about 83% seen once. This CDR3 spans 15 amino acids. Trimming removed 6 bases from V and 2 bases from J; junction bases left unmatched: 4. Germline loops: CDR1 MNHEY, CDR2 SVGAGI. This receptor was taken from a woman aged 30 to 39 with COVID-19, enrolled during active disease. The genes are TRBV6-5 and TRBJ1-3; 10 positions match TRBD1. The sample taken for sequencing was peripheral blood. CDR3 DNA: TGTGCCAGCAGCCCCGGGACAGGGGCTGGAAACACCATATATTTT. Translation gives CASSPGTGAGNTIYF.